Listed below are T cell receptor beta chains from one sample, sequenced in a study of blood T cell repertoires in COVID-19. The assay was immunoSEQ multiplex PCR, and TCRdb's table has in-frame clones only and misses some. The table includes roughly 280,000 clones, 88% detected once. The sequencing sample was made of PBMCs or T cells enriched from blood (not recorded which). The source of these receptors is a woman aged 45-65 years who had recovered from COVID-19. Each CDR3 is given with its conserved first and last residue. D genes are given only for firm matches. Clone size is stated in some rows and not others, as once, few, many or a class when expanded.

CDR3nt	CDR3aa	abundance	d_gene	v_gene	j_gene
TGCAGCGTTGCCCGGAGCACAGATACGCAGTATTTT	CSVARSTDTQYF	once	NA	TRBV29-1	TRBJ2-3
TGTGCCAGCAGGGAAGGGACAGCCCATCAGCCCCAGCATTTT	CASREGTAHQPQHF	NA	TRBD1	TRBV6-1	TRBJ1-5
TGTGCCAGCAGCAACGGGACTAGCGGGAACCCTCGGGCAGATACGCAGTATTTT	CASSNGTSGNPRADTQYF	NA	TRBD2	TRBV7-9	TRBJ2-3
TGTGCCAGCAGTTTGCCCCGGGGGGCAGGTCAGCCCCAGCATTTT	CASSLPRGAGQPQHF	NA	NA	TRBV28	TRBJ1-5
TGTGCCAGCAGCGCGCCGGGACTAGCGGGTGGGGGGCACAATGAGCAGTTCTTC	CASSAPGLAGGGHNEQFF	NA	TRBD2	TRBV7-2	TRBJ2-1
TGTGCCAGCAGTCAGGCGAGTAATGGCTACACCTTC	CASSQASNGYTF	NA	NA	TRBV12-3/TRBV12-4	TRBJ1-2
TGCGCCAGCAGCCTAGGGACAGGGCAGCAGCCCCAGCATTTT	CASSLGTGQQPQHF	NA	TRBD1	TRBV4-3	TRBJ1-5
TGTGCCAGCAGCTTAGCGGGAGAGTCGTACAATGAGCAGTTCTTC	CASSLAGESYNEQFF	NA	TRBD2	TRBV7-3	TRBJ2-1
TGTGCCAGCAGCCCCGGACAGTTTGGCACTGAAGCTTTCTTT	CASSPGQFGTEAFF	NA	NA	TRBV5-5	TRBJ1-1
TGCGCCAGCAGCCAGGGGAGAGGACAGGGTATTATTGAGCAGTTCTTC	CASSQGRGQGIIEQFF	NA	TRBD1	TRBV4-3	TRBJ2-1